This T cell receptor (beta chain) was documented in a study of prognosis after radiotherapy for stage I lung cancer. Germline V lookup: CDR1 SGHRS, CDR2 YFSETQ. V shed 4 bases and J 5 bases; nucleotides not matched to a gene: 7. The CDR3 runs to 15 residues. This clonotype has a count of ten or more. CDR3 of TCR beta was amplified from genomic DNA via a two-round multiplex PCR. Amplification in first-round PCR relied on primers specific to each TRBV and TRBJ gene. MiXCR was run by TCRdb on the multiplex PCR reads, yielding one entry per CDR3 protein. Of roughly 30,000 distinct CDR3 sequences in the sample, 40% to 60% were seen once.

The receptor was isolated from a donor over 45 with non-small cell lung cancer. The chain carries TRBV5-1 and TRBJ2-2; 8 bases are shared with TRBD1. The starting material was PBMCs, obtained before or after stereotactic body radiation therapy (not recorded which). This CDR3 is CASSLRTGRTGELFF. CDR3 nucleotides: TGCGCCAGCAGCCTCAGGACAGGGAGGACCGGGGAGCTGTTTTTT.